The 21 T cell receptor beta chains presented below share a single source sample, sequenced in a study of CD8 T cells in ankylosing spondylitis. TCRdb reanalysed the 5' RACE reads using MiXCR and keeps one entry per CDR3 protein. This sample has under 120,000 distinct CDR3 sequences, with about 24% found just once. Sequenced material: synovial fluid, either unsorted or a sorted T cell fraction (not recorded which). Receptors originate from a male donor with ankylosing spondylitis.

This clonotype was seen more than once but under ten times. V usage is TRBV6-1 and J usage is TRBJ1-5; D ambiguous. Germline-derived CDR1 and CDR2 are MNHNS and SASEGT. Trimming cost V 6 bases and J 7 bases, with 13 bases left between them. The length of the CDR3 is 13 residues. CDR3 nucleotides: TGTGCCAGCAGCGAGGGCCTGGGGCAGCCCCAGCATTTT. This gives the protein CASSEGLGQPQHF.

CDR3 in DNA: TGTGCCATCAGTGAGTCCGGGTATAGCAATCAGCCCCAGCATTTT. It encodes CAISESGYSNQPQHF. The V call is TRBV10-3, the J call TRBJ1-5; D uncertain. The V end lost 0 bases, the J end lost 0 bases, and 6 bases lay between the germline ends. The CDR3 loop spans 15 amino acids. Looked up from germline, CDR1 is ENHRY and CDR2 is SYGVKD.

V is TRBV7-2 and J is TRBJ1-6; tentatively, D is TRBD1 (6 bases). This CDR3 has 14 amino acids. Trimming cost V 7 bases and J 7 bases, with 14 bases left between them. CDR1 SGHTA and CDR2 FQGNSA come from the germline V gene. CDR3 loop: CASNTGFSNSPLHF. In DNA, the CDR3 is TGTGCCAGCAACACAGGGTTTTCGAATTCACCCCTCCACTTT.

The CDR3: CSAGGLAGGLEQFF. CDR3 DNA: TGCAGTGCGGGGGGACTGGCGGGAGGTCTTGAGCAGTTCTTC. The gene calls are TRBV20-1 and TRBJ2-1; 8 bases map to TRBD2. The CDR3 totals 14 residues. Germline assignment: CDR1 DFQATT and CDR2 SNEGSKA (reference sequence). V shed 6 bases and J 9 bases; nucleotides not matched to a gene: 13.

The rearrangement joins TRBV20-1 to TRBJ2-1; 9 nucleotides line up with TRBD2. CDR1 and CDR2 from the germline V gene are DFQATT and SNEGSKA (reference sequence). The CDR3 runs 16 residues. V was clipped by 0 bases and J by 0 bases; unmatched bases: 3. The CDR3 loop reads CSARETSGRSYNEQFF. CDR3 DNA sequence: TGCAGTGCTAGAGAGACTAGCGGACGCTCCTACAATGAGCAGTTCTTC.

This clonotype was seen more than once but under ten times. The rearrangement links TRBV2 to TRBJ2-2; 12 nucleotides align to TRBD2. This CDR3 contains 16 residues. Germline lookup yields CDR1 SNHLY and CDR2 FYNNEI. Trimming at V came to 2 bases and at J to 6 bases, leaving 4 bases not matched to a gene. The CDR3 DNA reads TGTGCCAGCAGTGAACTGGGACTAGCGGGCCCCGGGGAGCTGTTTTTT. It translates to CASSELGLAGPGELFF. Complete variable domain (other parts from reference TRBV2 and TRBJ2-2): EPEVTQTPSHQVTQMGQEVILRCVPISNHLYFYWYRQILGQKVEFLVSFYNNEISEKSEIFDDQFSVERPDGSNFTLKIRSTKLEDSAMYFCASSELGLAGPGELFFGEGSRLTVL.

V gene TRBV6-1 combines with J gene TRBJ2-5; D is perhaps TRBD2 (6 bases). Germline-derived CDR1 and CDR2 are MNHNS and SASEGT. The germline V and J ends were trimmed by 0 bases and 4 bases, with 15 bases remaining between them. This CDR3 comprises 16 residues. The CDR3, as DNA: TGTGCCAGCAGTGAAGCGAACTTATTCGGGGGAGAGACCCAGTACTTC. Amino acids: CASSEANLFGGETQYF.

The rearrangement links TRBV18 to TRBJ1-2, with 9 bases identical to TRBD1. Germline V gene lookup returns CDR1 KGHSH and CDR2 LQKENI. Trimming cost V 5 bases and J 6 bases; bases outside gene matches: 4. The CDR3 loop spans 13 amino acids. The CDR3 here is CASSTRTGDGYTF. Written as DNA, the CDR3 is TGTGCCAGCTCAACGCGGACAGGGGATGGCTACACCTTC.

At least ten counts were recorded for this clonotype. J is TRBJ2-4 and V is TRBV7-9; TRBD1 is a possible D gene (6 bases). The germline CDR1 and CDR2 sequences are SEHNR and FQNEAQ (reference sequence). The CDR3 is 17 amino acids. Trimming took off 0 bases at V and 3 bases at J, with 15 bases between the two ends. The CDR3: CASSLALGGQSKNIQYF. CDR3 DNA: TGTGCCAGCAGCTTAGCGCTTGGGGGCCAGAGCAAAAACATTCAGTACTTC. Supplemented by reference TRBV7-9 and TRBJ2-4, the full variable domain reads DTGVSQNPRHKITKRGQNVTFRCDPISEHNRLYWYRQTLGQGPEFLTYFQNEAQLEKSRLLSDRFSAERPKGSFSTLEIQRTEQGDSAMYLCASSLALGGQSKNIQYFGAGTRLSVL.

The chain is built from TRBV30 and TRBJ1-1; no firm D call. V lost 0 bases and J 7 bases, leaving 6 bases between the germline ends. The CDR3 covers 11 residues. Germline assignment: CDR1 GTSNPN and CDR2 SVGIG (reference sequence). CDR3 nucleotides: TGTGCCTGGAGTGTAGGAATTGAAGCTTTCTTT. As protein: CAWSVGIEAFF.

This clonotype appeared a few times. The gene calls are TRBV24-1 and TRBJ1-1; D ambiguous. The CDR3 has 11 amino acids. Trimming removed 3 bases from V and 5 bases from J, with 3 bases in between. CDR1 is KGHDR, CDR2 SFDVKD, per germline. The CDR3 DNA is TGTGCCACCAGTGATGGGACTGAAGCTTTCTTT. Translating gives CATSDGTEAFF.

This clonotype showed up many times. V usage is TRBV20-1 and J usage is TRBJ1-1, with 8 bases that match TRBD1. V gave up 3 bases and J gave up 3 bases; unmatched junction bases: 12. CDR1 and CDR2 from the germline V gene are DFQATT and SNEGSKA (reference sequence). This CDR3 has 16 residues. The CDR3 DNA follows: TGCAGTGCTAGTAAGCCAGGGGGCGCGGGGTACACTGAAGCTTTCTTT. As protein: CSASKPGGAGYTEAFF.

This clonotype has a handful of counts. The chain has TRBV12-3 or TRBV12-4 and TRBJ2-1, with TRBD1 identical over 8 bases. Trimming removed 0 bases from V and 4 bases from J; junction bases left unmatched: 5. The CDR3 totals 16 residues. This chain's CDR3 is CASSLALQGAYNEQFF. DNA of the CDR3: TGTGCCAGCAGTTTAGCGCTGCAGGGGGCTTACAATGAGCAGTTCTTC.

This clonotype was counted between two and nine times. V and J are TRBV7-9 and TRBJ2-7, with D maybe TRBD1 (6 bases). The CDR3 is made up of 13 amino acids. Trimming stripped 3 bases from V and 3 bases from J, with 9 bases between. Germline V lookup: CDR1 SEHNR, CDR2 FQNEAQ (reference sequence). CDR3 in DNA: TGTGCCAGCAGCTTCCGGGACATCTACGAGCAGTACTTC. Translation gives CASSFRDIYEQYF.

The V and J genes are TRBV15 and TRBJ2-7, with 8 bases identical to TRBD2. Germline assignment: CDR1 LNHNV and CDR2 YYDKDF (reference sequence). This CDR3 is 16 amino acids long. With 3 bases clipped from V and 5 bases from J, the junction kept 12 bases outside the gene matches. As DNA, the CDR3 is TGTGCCACCAGCAGGGGAGGAACGGGAGGGCCCCACGAGCAGTACTTC. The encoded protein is CATSRGGTGGPHEQYF. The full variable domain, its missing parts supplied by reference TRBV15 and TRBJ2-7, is DAMVIQNPRYQVTQFGKPVTLSCSQTLNHNVMYWYQQKSSQAPKLLFHYYDKDFNNEADTPDNFQSRRPNTSFCFLDIRSPGLGDTAMYLCATSRGGTGGPHEQYFGPGTRLTVT.

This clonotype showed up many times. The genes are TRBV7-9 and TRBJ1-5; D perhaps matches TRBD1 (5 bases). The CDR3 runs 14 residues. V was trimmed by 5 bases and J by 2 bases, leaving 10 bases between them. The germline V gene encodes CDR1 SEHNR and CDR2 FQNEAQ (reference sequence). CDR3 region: CASSPDTGNQPQHF. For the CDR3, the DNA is TGTGCCAGCAGCCCGGACACCGGCAATCAGCCCCAGCATTTT.

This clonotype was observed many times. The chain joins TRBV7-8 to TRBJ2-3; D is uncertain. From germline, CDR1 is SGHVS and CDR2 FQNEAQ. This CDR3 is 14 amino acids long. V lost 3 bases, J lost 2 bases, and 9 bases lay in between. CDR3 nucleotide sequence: TGTGCCAGCAGCTTGCGGCAGACCACAGATACGCAGTATTTT. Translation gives CASSLRQTTDTQYF.

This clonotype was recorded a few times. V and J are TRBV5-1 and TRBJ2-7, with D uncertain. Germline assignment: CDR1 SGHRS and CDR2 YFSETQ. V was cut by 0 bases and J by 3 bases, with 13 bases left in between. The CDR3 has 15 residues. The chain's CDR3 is CASSLGTGPGYEQYV. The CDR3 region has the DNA TGCGCCAGCAGCTTGGGAACCGGACCAGGCTACGAGCAGTACGTC.

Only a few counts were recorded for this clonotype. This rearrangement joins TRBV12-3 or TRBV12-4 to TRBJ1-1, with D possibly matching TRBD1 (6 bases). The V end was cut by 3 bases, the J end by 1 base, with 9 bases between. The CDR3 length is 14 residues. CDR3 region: CASSFQGRNTEAFF. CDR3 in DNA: TGTGCCAGCAGTTTCCAGGGGCGGAACACTGAAGCTTTCTTT.

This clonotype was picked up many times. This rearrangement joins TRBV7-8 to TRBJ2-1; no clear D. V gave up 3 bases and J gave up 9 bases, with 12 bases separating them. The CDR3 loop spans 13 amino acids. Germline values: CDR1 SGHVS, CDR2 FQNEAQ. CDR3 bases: TGTGCCAGCAGCTTCTCGCCACGTAGTGAGCAGTTCTTC. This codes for CASSFSPRSEQFF.

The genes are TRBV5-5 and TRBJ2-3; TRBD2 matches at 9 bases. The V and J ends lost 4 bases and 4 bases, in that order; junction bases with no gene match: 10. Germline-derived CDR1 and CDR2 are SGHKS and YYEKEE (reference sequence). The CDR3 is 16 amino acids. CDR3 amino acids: CASSPGTSWIADTQYF. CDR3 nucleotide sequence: TGTGCCAGCAGCCCTGGGACTAGCTGGATCGCAGATACGCAGTATTTT.